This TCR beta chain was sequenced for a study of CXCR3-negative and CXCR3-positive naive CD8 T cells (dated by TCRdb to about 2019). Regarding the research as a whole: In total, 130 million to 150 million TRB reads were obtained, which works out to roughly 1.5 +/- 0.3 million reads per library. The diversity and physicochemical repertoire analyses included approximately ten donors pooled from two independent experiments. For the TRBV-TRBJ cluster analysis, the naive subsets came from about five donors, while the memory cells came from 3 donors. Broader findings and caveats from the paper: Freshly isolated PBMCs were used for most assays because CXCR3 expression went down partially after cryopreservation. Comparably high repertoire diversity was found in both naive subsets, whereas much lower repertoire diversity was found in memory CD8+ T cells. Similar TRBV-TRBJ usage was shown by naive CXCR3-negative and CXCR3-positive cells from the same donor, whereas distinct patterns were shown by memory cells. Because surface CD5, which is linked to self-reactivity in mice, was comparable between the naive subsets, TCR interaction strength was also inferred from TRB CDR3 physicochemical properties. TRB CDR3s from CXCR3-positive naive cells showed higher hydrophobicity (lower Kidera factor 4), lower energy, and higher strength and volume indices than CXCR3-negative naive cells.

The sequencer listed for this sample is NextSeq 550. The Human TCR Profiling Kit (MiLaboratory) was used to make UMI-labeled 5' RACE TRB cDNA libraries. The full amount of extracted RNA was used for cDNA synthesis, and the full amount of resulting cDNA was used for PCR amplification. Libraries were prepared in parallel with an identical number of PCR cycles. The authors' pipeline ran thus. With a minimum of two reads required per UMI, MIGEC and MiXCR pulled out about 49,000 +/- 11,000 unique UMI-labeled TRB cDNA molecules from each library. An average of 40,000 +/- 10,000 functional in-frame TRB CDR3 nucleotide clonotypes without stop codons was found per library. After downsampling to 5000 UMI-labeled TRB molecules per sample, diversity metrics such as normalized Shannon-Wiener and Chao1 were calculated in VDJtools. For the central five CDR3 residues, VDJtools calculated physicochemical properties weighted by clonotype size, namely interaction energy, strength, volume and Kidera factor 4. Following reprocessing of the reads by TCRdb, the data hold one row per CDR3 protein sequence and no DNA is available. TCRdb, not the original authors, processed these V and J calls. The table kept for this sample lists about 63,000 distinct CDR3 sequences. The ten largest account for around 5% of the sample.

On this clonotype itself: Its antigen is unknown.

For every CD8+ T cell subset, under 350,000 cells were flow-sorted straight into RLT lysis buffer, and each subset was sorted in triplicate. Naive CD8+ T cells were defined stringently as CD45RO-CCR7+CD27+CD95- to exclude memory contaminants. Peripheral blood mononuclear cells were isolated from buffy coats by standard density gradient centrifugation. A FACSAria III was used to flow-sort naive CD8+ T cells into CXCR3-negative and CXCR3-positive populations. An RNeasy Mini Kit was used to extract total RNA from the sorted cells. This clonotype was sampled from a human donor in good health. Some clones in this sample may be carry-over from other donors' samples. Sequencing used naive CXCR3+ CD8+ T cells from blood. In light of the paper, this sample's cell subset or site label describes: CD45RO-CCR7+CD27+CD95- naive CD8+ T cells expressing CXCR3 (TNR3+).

CDR3 reads: CASRQGTTNEKLFF. This sequence uses TRBV7-6 and TRBJ1-4; TCRdb lists TRBD1, though no DNA is available to test this call. The CDR3 goes from the cysteine to the phenylalanine over 14 residues. No DNA was logged. The germline V gene yields SGHVS for CDR1 and FNYEAQ for CDR2.